Below, 14 T cell receptor beta chains from the same sample are listed, as sequenced in a study of blood T cell repertoires in COVID-19. Measured with immunoSEQ multiplex PCR; TCRdb has only the in-frame clones, and not every one. This sample has a few hundred thousand clones, with around 83% found just once. The sample taken for sequencing was PBMCs or T cells enriched from blood (not recorded which). These receptors were collected from a woman between 45 and 65 years old who had been exposed to COVID-19.

This rearrangement joins TRBV18 to TRBJ2-1; D possibly corresponds to TRBD2 (6 bases). This CDR3 has 14 amino acids. Trimming removed 6 bases from V and 6 bases from J, with 15 bases in between. The germline gives CDR1 KGHSH, CDR2 LQKENI. This CDR3 reads CASSNGLSGNEQFF. In nucleotides, the CDR3 is TGTGCCAGCTCGAATGGCCTTAGCGGCAATGAGCAGTTCTTC.

The chain uses TRBV19 and TRBJ1-2, with D possibly being TRBD1 (5 bases). CDR3 length equals 15 residues. Looked up from germline, CDR1 is LNHDA and CDR2 is SQIVND (reference sequence). V lost 5 bases and J 7 bases, leaving 20 bases between the germline ends. The CDR3 sequence is CASSPERGVISGYTF. For the CDR3, the DNA is TGTGCCAGTAGTCCCGAGCGGGGGGTTATTTCTGGCTACACCTTC.

This chain connects TRBV19 to TRBJ1-3; D possibly corresponds to TRBD1 (5 bases). V was trimmed by 1 base and J by 4 bases, leaving 14 bases between them. This CDR3 contains 16 residues. The V gene's germline CDR1 is LNHDA and CDR2 SQIVND (reference sequence). CDR3 sequence: CASSIGRRRGGNTIYF. The DNA for the CDR3 is TGTGCCAGTAGTATAGGACGGAGAAGGGGAGGAAACACCATATATTTT. The entire variable domain, with the rest obtained from reference TRBV19 and TRBJ1-3, is as follows: DGGITQSPKYLFRKEGQNVTLSCEQNLNHDAMYWYRQDPGQGLRLIYYSQIVNDFQKGDIAEGYSVSREKKESFPLTVTSAQKNPTAFYLCASSIGRRRGGNTIYFGEGSWLTVV.

The chain recombines TRBV19 with TRBJ1-2, with a tentative D call TRBD1 (6 bases). The CDR3 spans 16 residues. CDR1 LNHDA and CDR2 SQIVND come from the germline V gene (reference sequence). Deletions cut 6 bases from V and 0 bases from J, with 17 bases between. The CDR3 loop is CASSHFRGETNYGYTF. The CDR3 coding sequence is TGTGCCAGTAGCCATTTCAGGGGAGAGACTAACTATGGCTACACCTTC.

The V call is TRBV4-3, the J call TRBJ1-6; possible D gene TRBD1, 5 bases. The CDR3 length is 13 residues. The V gene lost 4 bases and the J gene lost 8 bases, with 9 bases spanning the gap. Germline V gene lookup returns CDR1 LGHNA and CDR2 YSLEER. This CDR3 reads CASSLQAYSPLHF. As DNA, the CDR3 is TGCGCCAGCAGCCTACAGGCCTATTCACCCCTCCACTTT.

Many counts were recorded for this clone. The rearrangement links TRBV18 to TRBJ2-1; 7 nucleotides align to TRBD2. Germline values: CDR1 KGHSH, CDR2 LQKENI. The length of the CDR3 is 18 residues. Trimming removed 0 bases from V and 7 bases from J; junction bases left unmatched: 15. The CDR3 protein is CASSPPSRGKLGWNEQFF. CDR3 sequence (DNA): TGTGCCAGCTCACCACCGTCGCGGGGGAAACTCGGTTGGAATGAGCAGTTCTTC.

This rearrangement joins TRBV29-1 to TRBJ1-2; tentatively, D is TRBD1 (6 bases). Per the germline V gene, CDR1 is SQVTM and CDR2 is ANQGSEA. V lost 6 bases, J lost 4 bases, and 21 bases lay in between. The CDR3 spans 15 residues. CDR3 loop: CSVKGRAEQGYGYTF. The DNA of the CDR3 is TGCAGCGTAAAAGGGAGGGCAGAACAGGGCTATGGCTACACCTTC.

The rearrangement joins TRBV13 to TRBJ2-1; 7 bases fit TRBD1. V shed 5 bases and J 6 bases; nucleotides not matched to a gene: 7. The CDR3 runs to 14 residues. Germline lookup yields CDR1 PRHDT and CDR2 FYEKMQ (reference sequence). CDR3 bases: TGTGCCAGCAGCAACTCCCAGGGGGTCAATGAGCAGTTCTTC. Protein product: CASSNSQGVNEQFF.

This rearrangement joins TRBV25-1 to TRBJ1-1; 12 bases fit TRBD1. The CDR3 contains 16 residues. Germline V gene sequence: CDR1 MGHDK, CDR2 SYGVNS. J lost 9 bases, V lost 6 bases, and 14 bases had no gene match. This CDR3 reads CASRGLRDRGREKAFF. As DNA, the CDR3 is TGTGCCAGCAGGGGGCTCCGGGACAGGGGGCGCGAAAAAGCTTTCTTT.

The rearrangement joins TRBV10-1 to TRBJ2-5; D is possibly TRBD2 (5 bases). Germline CDR1 is WNHNN and CDR2 is SYGVQD (reference sequence). The CDR3 consists of 14 residues. The germline V and J ends were trimmed by 3 bases and 2 bases, with 10 bases remaining between them. CDR3 in amino acids: CASSDSSGQETQYF. CDR3 DNA sequence: TGCGCCAGCAGTGACTCAAGCGGTCAAGAGACCCAGTACTTC.

The chain couples TRBV18 to TRBJ1-4; 10 bases match TRBD1. Trimming took 3 bases from V and 7 from J; bases not matched to a gene: 5. The germline V gene encodes CDR1 KGHSH and CDR2 LQKENI. This CDR3 is built from 15 residues. The CDR3 reads CASSPRTGGVEKLFF. CDR3 nucleotides: TGTGCCAGCTCACCCCGGACAGGGGGGGTTGAAAAACTGTTTTTT.

The chain carries TRBV18 and TRBJ1-5; 7 nucleotides agree with TRBD1. The CDR3 loop spans 14 amino acids. Germline values: CDR1 KGHSH, CDR2 LQKENI. V shed 3 bases and J 7 bases; nucleotides not matched to a gene: 6. Written as DNA, the CDR3 is TGTGCCAGCTCACCCGGCCAGGGGGGACAGCCCCAGCATTTT. Amino acid sequence: CASSPGQGGQPQHF.

The V and J genes are TRBV10-1 and TRBJ2-3; 8 nucleotides match TRBD2. V lost 4 bases to trimming and J lost 3 bases; unmatched junction nucleotides: 3. CDR1 and CDR2 from the germline V gene are WNHNN and SYGVQD (reference sequence). The CDR3 totals 14 residues. The CDR3: CASSASGGTDTQYF. The CDR3 coding sequence is TGCGCCAGCAGTGCCTCGGGAGGGACAGATACGCAGTATTTT.

This chain joins TRBV6-4 and TRBJ1-1; no clear D gene. CDR1 and CDR2 (germline): MRHNA, SNTAGT. The CDR3 has 11 residues. V was clipped by 5 bases and J by 8 bases, with 9 bases between them. The CDR3: CASSLLREAFF. CDR3 DNA: TGTGCCAGCAGTCTTTTGAGAGAAGCTTTCTTT.